This T cell receptor (beta chain) was sequenced during a study of blood T cell repertoires in COVID-19. Overall study: Nucleic acid was either cDNA or gDNA, and it came from T cells, B-cell-depleted T cells, or PBMCs.

Method: immunoSEQ multiplex PCR; TCRdb's copy keeps in-frame clones and lacks some. The top ten clones hold 1.3% of a sample with about 51,000 clones, 86% of them seen once. The sample comprised peripheral blood. This receptor was taken from a man between 60 and 75 years old with acute or convalescent COVID-19.

The CDR3 is CASSGILAGKWGTQYF. The CDR3 DNA is TGTGCCAGCAGCGGAATACTAGCGGGTAAATGGGGTACGCAGTATTTT. J is TRBJ2-3 and V is TRBV9, with 9 nucleotides matching TRBD2. V lost 3 bases, J lost 8 bases, and 13 bases stayed unmatched. The CDR3 is made up of 16 amino acids. CDR1 is SGDLS and CDR2 is YYNGEE in the germline V gene.